One T cell receptor (beta chain) is described in this entry. Its cognate antigen is unknown. Ranging in age from roughly 6 to 100, the donors were healthy Caucasian individuals from Russia. Combining a sample-barcoded 5' primer with a J-beta primer mix, a second PCR ran for roughly 7 to 12 cycles. TCRdb reprocessed the 5' RACE reads with MiXCR, giving one entry per CDR3 protein. The profile shows approximately 690,000 distinct CDR3 sequences, approximately 59% of them singletons. This CDR3 has 18 amino acids. In germline, CDR1 is MGHRA, CDR2 YSYEKL. Trimming took 5 bases from V and 7 from J; bases not matched to a gene: 20. The sample originates from a study of blood T cells in healthy people across ages. Findings of the study overall: As age increased, TCR beta diversity per million T cells fell in a roughly linear fashion. Higher diversity, along with more naive CD4+ cells, distinguished long-lived donors from aged donors.

The sequence came from a man in his sixties in good health. The chain uses TRBV4-1 and TRBJ2-7; 10 bases are a match to TRBD2. Sequenced: blood. DNA of the CDR3: TGCGCCAGCAGCTCGGGGGGGAGCGGGGGGGCTTCCTACAATGAGCAGTACTTC. This gives the protein CASSSGGSGGASYNEQYF.